A single sample is the source of the 21 T cell receptor beta chains below, sequenced in a study of cytomegalovirus exposure and HLA in healthy donors. The PCR was carried out with 60 Vbeta primers and 13 Jbeta primers. Only in-frame clones appear in the TCRdb table, and some are missing; sequencing was by immunoSEQ multiplex PCR. The repertoire holds approximately 100,000 clones, with over 60% as singletons. Sequencing used PBMCs. Receptors originate from a female donor in good health and CMV-seronegative.

This chain joins TRBV13 and TRBJ2-7; no clear D gene. Deletions cut 5 bases from V and 2 bases from J, with 19 bases between. The V gene's germline CDR1 is PRHDT and CDR2 FYEKMQ (reference sequence). This CDR3 region has 16 residues. This chain's CDR3 is CASSLYTGVETYEQYF. CDR3 nucleotides: TGTGCCAGCAGCCTATATACTGGAGTGGAGACCTACGAGCAGTACTTC.

V is TRBV9 and J is TRBJ1-2; D is perhaps TRBD1 (6 bases). Germline CDR1 reads SGDLS; CDR2 reads YYNGEE. There are 16 residues in the CDR3. Between the trimmed V and J ends, which lost 3 bases and 7 bases, there was a span of 22 bases. The CDR3 here is CASSEGGAGEGGGYTF. CDR3 DNA: TGTGCCAGCAGCGAGGGGGGGGCGGGGGAGGGAGGTGGCTACACCTTC.

The V call is TRBV30, the J call TRBJ2-2; weak D call: TRBD2 (6 bases). The CDR3 consists of 13 residues. Germline V gene sequence: CDR1 GTSNPN, CDR2 SVGIG (reference sequence). Trimming took 2 bases from V and 4 from J, leaving 8 bases between them. The CDR3 nucleotides are TGTGCCTGGAGTCTCGGGAGCACCGGGGAGCTGTTTTTT. Amino acids: CAWSLGSTGELFF.

The V gene is TRBV14, the J gene TRBJ2-5; no definite D call. CDR3 size: 14 residues. Germline V CDR1 and CDR2: SGHDN, FVKESK. Trimming took off 1 base at V and 11 bases at J, with 17 bases between the two ends. CDR3 in amino acids: CASSQVSSSGAQYF. For the CDR3, the DNA is TGTGCCAGCAGCCAAGTTTCGTCGTCGGGTGCGCAGTACTTC.

The V and J genes are TRBV1 and TRBJ2-7; the table's D call of TRBD1 was not tested on the DNA. TRBV1 is a recognized pseudogene. The CDR3 runs 17 residues. CDR3 region: CTSSQTNNRDKGFEQYF. Here the CDR3 DNA reads TGCACCAGCAGCCAAACAAACAACCGGGACAAGGGCTTCGAGCAGTACTTC.

The V call is TRBV4-1, the J call TRBJ1-1; tentatively, D is TRBD1 (6 bases). V lost 1 base and J lost 11, with 14 bases in between. Germline V gene lookup returns CDR1 MGHRA and CDR2 YSYEKL. CDR3 length: 13 amino acids. This CDR3 reads CASSQAPLRGAFF. CDR3 in DNA: TGCGCCAGCAGCCAAGCCCCGTTAAGGGGGGCTTTCTTT.

The chain is built from TRBV5-8 and TRBJ2-5; D perhaps matches TRBD2 (5 bases). This CDR3 contains 15 residues. V lost 3 bases and J 4 bases, leaving 16 bases between the germline ends. Germline assignment: CDR1 SGHTS and CDR2 YDEGEE. In DNA form, the CDR3 reads TGTGCCAGCAGCTCCGGCGCCGGGGTTCGAGAGACCCAGTACTTC. The encoded protein is CASSSGAGVRETQYF.

This chain uses TRBV5-1 with TRBJ1-1; 8 bases agree with TRBD1. Per germline, CDR1 SGHRS and CDR2 YFSETQ. V gave up 4 bases and J gave up 1 base; unmatched junction bases: 9. The CDR3 runs to 16 residues. CDR3 sequence reads: CASSKNTDRANTEAFF. DNA for the CDR3: TGCGCCAGCAGCAAGAATACGGACAGGGCGAACACTGAAGCTTTCTTT.

This rearrangement joins TRBV13 to TRBJ1-6; 9 bases agree with TRBD1. The CDR3 totals 14 residues. Per germline, CDR1 PRHDT and CDR2 FYEKMQ (reference sequence). V lost 5 bases, J lost 10 bases, and 6 bases stayed unmatched. CDR3 amino acids: CASSPGTGTSPLHF. CDR3 nucleotides: TGTGCCAGCAGCCCCGGGACAGGGACCTCACCCCTCCACTTT.

This chain uses TRBV6-5 with TRBJ2-7, with 7 bases matching TRBD2. CDR3 length equals 14 residues. Germline CDR1 is MNHEY and CDR2 is SVGAGI. Trimming at V came to 4 bases and at J to 0 bases, leaving 3 bases not matched to a gene. CDR3 DNA sequence: TGTGCCAGCAGTTTCCGGGACTACTCCTACGAGCAGTACTTC. This translates into CASSFRDYSYEQYF.

The V and J genes are TRBV7-8 and TRBJ1-5; 7 bases are shared with TRBD1. There are 15 residues in the CDR3. Germline V gene lookup returns CDR1 SGHVS and CDR2 FQNEAQ. Trimming at V came to 4 bases and at J to 6 bases, leaving 9 bases not matched to a gene. The DNA of the CDR3 is TGTGCCAGCAGCTCAACTAATACAGGGGTTCAGCCCCAGCATTTT. Its protein is CASSSTNTGVQPQHF.

The sample holds one count of this clone. The chain is built from TRBV7-3 and TRBJ2-3; 8 nucleotides line up with TRBD1. The CDR3 consists of 16 residues. The V gene's germline CDR1 is SGHTA and CDR2 FQGTGA. J lost 0 bases, V lost 3 bases, and 5 bases had no gene match. In nucleotides, the CDR3 is TGTGCCAGCAGCTTTCCTGGGGACAGGAGCACAGATACGCAGTATTTT. Its translation: CASSFPGDRSTDTQYF.

The chain couples TRBV5-1 to TRBJ2-7; TRBD1 aligns across 7 bases. V lost 1 base and J lost 6; bases outside the gene matches: 4. The CDR3 is 13 amino acids. Germline CDR1 SGHRS, CDR2 YFSETQ. Written as DNA, the CDR3 is TGCGCCAGCAGCTTGACAGGGGATTTCGAGCAGTACTTC. Protein product: CASSLTGDFEQYF. Looking up the rest from reference TRBV5-1 and TRBJ2-7 gives the full variable domain: KAGVTQTPRYLIKTRGQQVTLSCSPISGHRSVSWYQQTPGQGLQFLFEYFSETQRNKGNFPGRFSGRQFSNSRSEMNVSTLELGDSALYLCASSLTGDFEQYFGPGTRLTVT.

The V gene is TRBV27, the J gene TRBJ2-3; 10 nucleotides line up with TRBD2. The germline V gene encodes CDR1 MNHEY and CDR2 SMNVEV (reference sequence). CDR3 length: 15 amino acids. Trimming took 6 bases from V and 2 from J; bases not matched to a gene: 5. Here the CDR3 DNA reads TGTGCCAGCAGCTTTCTAGCGGGGGCCACAGATACGCAGTATTTT. This sequence encodes CASSFLAGATDTQYF.

The rearrangement links TRBV11-2 to TRBJ2-6; no clear D. Trimming shortened V by 5 bases and J by 0 bases, and 8 bases separated the two germline ends. In germline, CDR1 is SGHAT, CDR2 FQNNGV. The CDR3 is made up of 15 amino acids. The CDR3 coding sequence is TGTGCCAGCAGCGGCGGATTCTCTGGGGCCAACGTCCTGACTTTC. Translating gives CASSGGFSGANVLTF.

This sequence joins TRBV7-8 and TRBJ1-1; D perhaps matches TRBD1 (5 bases). V dropped 8 bases and J dropped 1 base, with 17 bases sitting between them. The CDR3 extends over 15 amino acids. Germline-derived CDR1 and CDR2 are SGHVS and FQNEAQ. The DNA of the CDR3 is TGTGCCAGCCTCGATCCCATGACAGCGAACACTGAAGCTTTCTTT. This encodes CASLDPMTANTEAFF. Complete variable domain (other parts from reference TRBV7-8 and TRBJ1-1): GAGVSQSPRYKVAKRGQDVALRCDPISGHVSLFWYQQALGQGPEFLTYFQNEAQLDKSGLPSDRFFAERPEGSVSTLKIQRTQQEDSAVYLCASLDPMTANTEAFFGQGTRLTVV.

This clone occurred a few times. The V gene is TRBV6-5, the J gene TRBJ1-1, with D possibly matching TRBD1 (5 bases). Trimming took 2 bases from V and 4 from J, leaving 8 bases between them. The CDR3 runs 13 residues. Germline V gives CDR1 MNHEY, CDR2 SVGAGI. The CDR3 here is CASSYQGSTEAFF. The CDR3 DNA is TGTGCCAGCAGTTACCAGGGTTCCACTGAAGCTTTCTTT.

The rearrangement links TRBV5-4 to TRBJ1-1; D is unresolved. Deletions cut 5 bases from V and 3 bases from J, with 17 bases between. Germline assignment: CDR1 SGHNT and CDR2 YYREEE (reference sequence). This CDR3 has 15 residues. The CDR3 DNA reads TGTGCCAGCAGTGAGGCCCTAGGAGCCCACACTGAAGCTTTCTTT. It yields the protein CASSEALGAHTEAFF.

This chain links TRBV10-3 with TRBJ2-1; TRBD2 aligns across 15 bases. Germline loops: CDR1 ENHRY, CDR2 SYGVKD. This CDR3 region has 15 residues. With 10 bases clipped from V and 10 bases from J, the junction kept 11 bases outside the gene matches. CDR3 sequence (DNA): TGTGCCACCGACTCTGGGACTAGCGGGGGGACGGAGCAGTTCTTC. Translating it yields CATDSGTSGGTEQFF.

The chain carries TRBV5-4 and TRBJ2-7; tentatively, D is TRBD1 (8 bases). Trimming removed 3 bases from V and 8 bases from J, with 21 bases in between. CDR1 and CDR2 from the germline V gene are SGHNT and YYREEE (reference sequence). The length of the CDR3 is 15 residues. CDR3 region: CASSSATGGGEKQYF. CDR3 in DNA: TGTGCCAGCAGCTCAGCTACAGGGGGGGGTGAAAAGCAGTACTTC.

V gene TRBV30 combines with J gene TRBJ1-2, with TRBD1 identical over 10 bases. This CDR3 contains 13 residues. Trimming took 0 bases from V and 6 from J; bases not matched to a gene: 1. CDR1 GTSNPN and CDR2 SVGIG come from the germline V gene (reference sequence). DNA for the CDR3: TGTGCCTGGAGTGTCGGACAGGGGGATGGCTACACCTTC. Its translation is CAWSVGQGDGYTF. Combining the CDR3 with reference TRBV30 and TRBJ1-2 gives the whole variable domain SQTIHQWPATLVQPVGSPLSLECTVEGTSNPNLYWYRQAAGRGLQLLFYSVGIGQISSEVPQNLSASRPQDRQFILSSKKLLLSDSGFYLCAWSVGQGDGYTFGSGTRLTVV.